This is a list of T cell receptor beta chains from one sample in a study of early stage breast cancer tumors. Here immunoSEQ multiplex PCR was the method, and the copy in TCRdb shows in-frame clones only, minus some. The sample shows around 9,900 clones, around 60% of them seen only once. The sample taken for sequencing was breast tumor tissue. Receptors were obtained from a person aged 60 to 70 with breast cancer. CDR3s include the opening cysteine and the closing phenylalanine or tryptophan. The order of the fields is J gene, V gene, D gene, clone size, CDR3 DNA, CDR3 protein. D genes are given only for firm matches. A clone size is listed for some rows: how often the clone was seen (once, few, many), or a class if it is expanded.

J gene: TRBJ2-3
V gene: TRBV15
D gene: -
clone size: -
CDR3 DNA: TGTGCCACCAGCGCGAGTGGACTCTCCACAGATACGCAGTATTTT
CDR3 protein: CATSASGLSTDTQYF

J gene: TRBJ1-2
V gene: TRBV6-4
D gene: -
clone size: large
CDR3 DNA: TGTGCCAGCAGTGACACCCCACAGAGCCCCGGCTATGGCTACACCTTC
CDR3 protein: CASSDTPQSPGYGYTF

J gene: TRBJ1-2
V gene: TRBV2
D gene: TRBD1
clone size: few
CDR3 DNA: TGTGCCAGCAGTGGATTCCAAGTGCCAGGGGGGGACTATGGCTACACCTTC
CDR3 protein: CASSGFQVPGGDYGYTF

J gene: TRBJ2-7
V gene: TRBV29-1
D gene: -
clone size: -
CDR3 DNA: TGCAGCGTTGAAGAATCGTCCTTCGACGAGCAGTACTTC
CDR3 protein: CSVEESSFDEQYF

J gene: TRBJ1-1
V gene: TRBV6-6
D gene: TRBD1
clone size: -
CDR3 DNA: TGTGCCAGCAGAACAGGGGGGTCTGAAGCTTTCTTT
CDR3 protein: CASRTGGSEAFF

J gene: TRBJ2-1
V gene: TRBV7-6
D gene: TRBD2
clone size: -
CDR3 DNA: TGTGCCAGCAGTTATAGCGGGGGGGGTTACAATGAGCAGTTCTTC
CDR3 protein: CASSYSGGGYNEQFF

J gene: TRBJ1-1
V gene: TRBV7-8
D gene: -
clone size: -
CDR3 DNA: TGTGCCAGCAGCTTCGGGACTCGACAAGGGGGGATGAACACTGAAGCTTTCTTT
CDR3 protein: CASSFGTRQGGMNTEAFF

J gene: TRBJ1-1
V gene: TRBV5-6
D gene: -
clone size: -
CDR3 DNA: TGTGCCAGCAGCTCCGCAGGGGAATATGGCACTGAAGCTTTCTTT
CDR3 protein: CASSSAGEYGTEAFF

J gene: TRBJ1-4
V gene: TRBV5-8
D gene: -
clone size: -
CDR3 DNA: TGTGCCAGCAGCTACAGAGGAGGTGGTGAAAAACTGTTTTTT
CDR3 protein: CASSYRGGGEKLFF

J gene: TRBJ2-2
V gene: TRBV9
D gene: TRBD2
clone size: few
CDR3 DNA: TGTGCCAGCAGCCCCAGGACTAGCACCTCAGGGGGGGAGCTGTTTTTT
CDR3 protein: CASSPRTSTSGGELFF

J gene: TRBJ2-3
V gene: TRBV5-1
D gene: TRBD2
clone size: -
CDR3 DNA: TGCGCCAGCAGCGGAGGGACAGGGCGACTAGCGGGAGAGGTAGATACGCAGTATTTT
CDR3 protein: CASSGGTGRLAGEVDTQYF

J gene: TRBJ1-3
V gene: TRBV11-2
D gene: -
clone size: -
CDR3 DNA: TGTGCCAGCAGCTTGGGACTGCCTTCTGGAAACACCATATATTTT
CDR3 protein: CASSLGLPSGNTIYF

J gene: TRBJ1-2
V gene: TRBV7-9
D gene: -
clone size: -
CDR3 DNA: TGTGCCAGCAGTACGCCCATGGGGGGTGGCTACACCTTC
CDR3 protein: CASSTPMGGGYTF

J gene: TRBJ2-2
V gene: TRBV13
D gene: TRBD2
clone size: -
CDR3 DNA: TGTGCCAGCAGCTTCAGACTAGCGGGAGTCACCGGGGAGCTGTTTTTT
CDR3 protein: CASSFRLAGVTGELFF

J gene: TRBJ1-5
V gene: TRBV28
D gene: -
clone size: once
CDR3 DNA: TGTGCCACCACCGGGGGACCGGTCCGGAATGGACAGCCCCAGCATTTT
CDR3 protein: CATTGGPVRNGQPQHF

J gene: TRBJ1-1
V gene: TRBV18
D gene: TRBD1
clone size: -
CDR3 DNA: TGTGCCAGCTCACCTAATACAGGGGGAACTGAAGCTTTCTTT
CDR3 protein: CASSPNTGGTEAFF

J gene: TRBJ1-5
V gene: TRBV25-1
D gene: -
clone size: few
CDR3 DNA: TGTGCCAGCAGTGAATTCGGGGGAACCCAGCATTTT
CDR3 protein: CASSEFGGTQHF

J gene: TRBJ1-3
V gene: TRBV30
D gene: -
clone size: medium-sized
CDR3 DNA: TGTGCCTGGAGTCATTCTGGAAACACCATATATTTT
CDR3 protein: CAWSHSGNTIYF

J gene: TRBJ1-6
V gene: TRBV7-2
D gene: -
clone size: medium-sized
CDR3 DNA: TGTGCCAGCAGCACCACCACCCTCCCGTTCGCCACCCTCCACTTT
CDR3 protein: CASSTTTLPFATLHF

J gene: TRBJ1-1
V gene: TRBV2
D gene: -
clone size: -
CDR3 DNA: TGTGCCAGCAGTGGACAGCTGAACACTGAAGCTTTCTTT
CDR3 protein: CASSGQLNTEAFF

J gene: TRBJ2-7
V gene: TRBV29-1
D gene: TRBD2
clone size: -
CDR3 DNA: TGCAGCGTCATTGGGGAGCGGGAGTTCGTGTACGAGCAGTACTTC
CDR3 protein: CSVIGEREFVYEQYF

J gene: TRBJ2-2
V gene: TRBV7-9
D gene: -
clone size: -
CDR3 DNA: TGTGCCAGCAGCTCCTTAGGGGGGGACAGGAGCACCGGGGAGCTGTTTTTT
CDR3 protein: CASSSLGGDRSTGELFF

J gene: TRBJ2-6
V gene: TRBV5-1
D gene: TRBD1
clone size: -
CDR3 DNA: TGCGCCAGCAGCTTGAGGGGACAGGGCGAGTCTGGGGCCAACGTCCTGACTTTC
CDR3 protein: CASSLRGQGESGANVLTF

J gene: TRBJ1-1
V gene: TRBV9
D gene: TRBD1
clone size: few
CDR3 DNA: TGTGCCAGCAGCGTAGCTGGTCAGGGGGAAAAAGCTTTCTTT
CDR3 protein: CASSVAGQGEKAFF

J gene: TRBJ1-2
V gene: TRBV2
D gene: TRBD1
clone size: -
CDR3 DNA: TGTGCCAGCACCGAGGACAGGGGACGGGATGGCTACACCTTC
CDR3 protein: CASTEDRGRDGYTF

J gene: TRBJ2-3
V gene: TRBV15
D gene: -
clone size: -
CDR3 DNA: TGTGCCACCAGCGGAAGAGTGGGACTCTCCCGCCCGGATACGCAGTATTTT
CDR3 protein: CATSGRVGLSRPDTQYF

J gene: TRBJ1-5
V gene: TRBV6-5
D gene: -
clone size: -
CDR3 DNA: TGTGCCAGCAGGTCTAATTCGGACCCTCAGCCCCAGCATTTT
CDR3 protein: CASRSNSDPQPQHF

J gene: TRBJ1-1
V gene: TRBV5-8
D gene: TRBD1
clone size: few
CDR3 DNA: TGTGCCAGCAGCGGAGGACAGGAGGCTACTGAAGCTTTCTTT
CDR3 protein: CASSGGQEATEAFF

J gene: TRBJ2-4
V gene: TRBV11-2
D gene: TRBD2
clone size: few
CDR3 DNA: TGTGCCAGCAGCTTTAGATTAGCGGGGGGTAAGAACATTCAGTACTTC
CDR3 protein: CASSFRLAGGKNIQYF

J gene: TRBJ2-1
V gene: TRBV6-1
D gene: -
clone size: -
CDR3 DNA: TGTGCCAGCAGTACCCGAACAGGGGAGCAGTTCTTC
CDR3 protein: CASSTRTGEQFF

J gene: TRBJ2-1
V gene: TRBV7-8
D gene: -
clone size: -
CDR3 DNA: TGTGCCAGCAGCCACAACAGTGAGCAGTTCTTC
CDR3 protein: CASSHNSEQFF

J gene: TRBJ2-5
V gene: TRBV18
D gene: TRBD1
clone size: -
CDR3 DNA: TGTGCCAGCTCTCAGGGGGCGGAGGAGACCCAGTACTTC
CDR3 protein: CASSQGAEETQYF

J gene: TRBJ1-2
V gene: TRBV15
D gene: -
clone size: -
CDR3 DNA: TGTGCCACCAGCAGGGAGGGCAGGGAGAGCAACTATGGCTACACCTTC
CDR3 protein: CATSREGRESNYGYTF

J gene: TRBJ1-1
V gene: TRBV28
D gene: -
clone size: -
CDR3 DNA: TGTGCCAGCAGTCTTAACTCTGTCCCCCGGGAGGGTGAAGCTTTCTTT
CDR3 protein: CASSLNSVPREGEAFF

J gene: TRBJ1-2
V gene: TRBV6-1
D gene: -
clone size: -
CDR3 DNA: TGTGCCAGCAGTGAGTCCGGGAAACAGGGCTACACCTTC
CDR3 protein: CASSESGKQGYTF

J gene: TRBJ2-5
V gene: TRBV5-1
D gene: TRBD2
clone size: -
CDR3 DNA: TGCGCCAGCAGCTTCGGGGGGATTAATTACCAAGAGACCCAGTACTTC
CDR3 protein: CASSFGGINYQETQYF

J gene: TRBJ2-1
V gene: TRBV28
D gene: -
clone size: -
CDR3 DNA: TGTGCCAGCAGTTTTGTAGACTCCTACAATGAGCAGTTCTTC
CDR3 protein: CASSFVDSYNEQFF

J gene: TRBJ1-4
V gene: TRBV9
D gene: -
clone size: -
CDR3 DNA: TGTGCCAGCAGCGTAGGTGGGGCAGGCACTAATGAAAAACTGTTTTTT
CDR3 protein: CASSVGGAGTNEKLFF

J gene: TRBJ1-6
V gene: TRBV4-1
D gene: -
clone size: -
CDR3 DNA: TGCGCCAGCAGCCAAGATCCGCCGCGGGGGGGGTTTAATTCACCCCTCCACTTT
CDR3 protein: CASSQDPPRGGFNSPLHF

J gene: TRBJ1-2
V gene: TRBV5-4
D gene: -
clone size: -
CDR3 DNA: TGTGCCAGCAGCGTCGACAGCTATGGCTACACCTTC
CDR3 protein: CASSVDSYGYTF

J gene: TRBJ1-5
V gene: TRBV6-6
D gene: TRBD1
clone size: -
CDR3 DNA: TGTGCCAGCAGTAAAGTACAGGGGACGGATCAGCCCCAGCATTTT
CDR3 protein: CASSKVQGTDQPQHF

J gene: TRBJ2-5
V gene: TRBV27
D gene: -
clone size: -
CDR3 DNA: TGTGCCAGCAAGGATTGGAGGGGTCTACAAGAGACCCAGTACTTC
CDR3 protein: CASKDWRGLQETQYF

J gene: TRBJ1-6
V gene: TRBV5-1
D gene: TRBD1
clone size: few
CDR3 DNA: TGCGCCAGCGCCGGGACAGCTAATAATTCACCCCTCCACTTT
CDR3 protein: CASAGTANNSPLHF

J gene: TRBJ2-2
V gene: TRBV4-3
D gene: TRBD2
clone size: -
CDR3 DNA: TGCGCCAGCAGCCAAGATCTAGCGGGAAGCACCGGGGAGCTGTTTTTT
CDR3 protein: CASSQDLAGSTGELFF

J gene: TRBJ1-6
V gene: TRBV7-2
D gene: TRBD1
clone size: -
CDR3 DNA: TGTGCCAGCAGCCAGACCGGGACAGGGAGTTCACCCCTCCACTTT
CDR3 protein: CASSQTGTGSSPLHF

J gene: TRBJ2-1
V gene: TRBV4-2
D gene: TRBD2
clone size: -
CDR3 DNA: TGTGCCAGCAGCCAAGTCGGCGGGAGGGCCCGAGGGAATGAGCAGTTCTTC
CDR3 protein: CASSQVGGRARGNEQFF

J gene: TRBJ2-5
V gene: TRBV2
D gene: -
clone size: -
CDR3 DNA: TGTGCCAGCAGGCGGCAGGGGCTGGGGGAGCAGTACTTC
CDR3 protein: CASRRQGLGEQYF

J gene: TRBJ1-6
V gene: TRBV27
D gene: -
clone size: few
CDR3 DNA: TGTGCCAGCAGCCCCCAAGGAGCGGGCATAACCTATAATTCACCCCTCCACTTT
CDR3 protein: CASSPQGAGITYNSPLHF

J gene: TRBJ2-1
V gene: TRBV9
D gene: -
clone size: few
CDR3 DNA: TGTGCCAGCAGCGTAGTGATTTCTGGCCTCAATGAGCAGTTCTTC
CDR3 protein: CASSVVISGLNEQFF

J gene: TRBJ2-1
V gene: TRBV13
D gene: -
clone size: -
CDR3 DNA: TGTGCCAGCAGCTTAGCCTCCAACAATGAGCAGTTCTTC
CDR3 protein: CASSLASNNEQFF

J gene: TRBJ1-1
V gene: TRBV10-3
D gene: -
clone size: -
CDR3 DNA: TGTGCCATCAGGGGGGGGAACGACGGCACTGAAGCTTTCTTT
CDR3 protein: CAIRGGNDGTEAFF

J gene: TRBJ1-3
V gene: TRBV28
D gene: -
clone size: -
CDR3 DNA: TGTGCCAGCAGTTTATTGCAGGGCGGCGGGGGAAACACCATATATTTT
CDR3 protein: CASSLLQGGGGNTIYF

J gene: TRBJ2-3
V gene: TRBV6-4
D gene: -
clone size: few
CDR3 DNA: TGTGCCAGCAGTGGGGGAGAGGTAGATACGCAGTATTTT
CDR3 protein: CASSGGEVDTQYF

J gene: TRBJ1-4
V gene: TRBV14
D gene: -
clone size: -
CDR3 DNA: TGTGCCAGCAGCCAACCGGGGACATTAAGGAATGAAAAACTGTTTTTT
CDR3 protein: CASSQPGTLRNEKLFF

J gene: TRBJ1-1
V gene: TRBV28
D gene: -
clone size: -
CDR3 DNA: TGTGCCAGCAGTTCCGGGGGGTGGATGAACACTGAAGCTTTCTTT
CDR3 protein: CASSSGGWMNTEAFF

J gene: TRBJ2-7
V gene: TRBV5-1
D gene: -
clone size: -
CDR3 DNA: TGCGCCAGCAGCCTCGGGGACTACGAGCAGTACTTC
CDR3 protein: CASSLGDYEQYF

J gene: TRBJ1-1
V gene: TRBV27
D gene: -
clone size: -
CDR3 DNA: TGTGCCAGCAGGGGGGGCACTGAAGCTTTCTTT
CDR3 protein: CASRGGTEAFF

J gene: TRBJ2-1
V gene: TRBV2
D gene: TRBD2
clone size: few
CDR3 DNA: TGTGCCAGCAGTGAAATGGCGGGAGGGCCAAACAATGAGCAGTTCTTC
CDR3 protein: CASSEMAGGPNNEQFF